The 27 T cell receptor beta chains below all came from one sample that was sequenced in a study of blood T cell repertoires in COVID-19. Sequencing used immunoSEQ multiplex PCR; TCRdb keeps in-frame clones, though not all of them. The sample gives about 380,000 clones, roughly 77% of which show up once; under 1.2% is in the top ten. Material for sequencing was peripheral blood. The receptor source for this set is a human donor with acute or convalescent COVID-19. The donor label of this sample is uncertain.

This clone was detected only a few times. The genes are TRBV5-1 and TRBJ2-7, with a tentative D call TRBD1 (7 bases). CDR1 is SGHRS and CDR2 is YFSETQ in the germline V gene. The V gene lost 4 bases and the J gene lost 6 bases, with 20 bases spanning the gap. The CDR3 covers 15 residues. CDR3 in DNA: TGCGCCAGCAGCCTCGCGGGGTCAGGGGGGAGCGAGCAGTACTTC. Translated, it gives CASSLAGSGGSEQYF.

The chain links TRBV5-1 to TRBJ1-2, with no clear D. CDR1 SGHRS and CDR2 YFSETQ come from the germline V gene. The CDR3 has 13 residues. Deletions cut 0 bases from V and 6 bases from J, with 9 bases between. The CDR3 DNA sequence: TGCGCCAGCAGCTTGGACAATTTTGATGGCTACACCTTC. It is translated as CASSLDNFDGYTF.

This clone was counted a few times. This sequence joins TRBV7-9 and TRBJ1-4; 7 bases agree with TRBD1. V was pared by 7 bases and J by 6 bases, with 14 bases of the junction left unmatched. This CDR3 is built from 16 residues. Germline lookup yields CDR1 SEHNR and CDR2 FQNEAQ (reference sequence). The CDR3 sequence is CASMPSLGGLDEKLFF. The CDR3, as DNA: TGTGCCAGCATGCCCTCATTAGGGGGCTTGGATGAAAAACTGTTTTTT.

The chain combines TRBV30 with TRBJ2-3; D gene ambiguous. This CDR3 is 14 amino acids long. Trimming took off 4 bases at V and 0 bases at J, with 11 bases between the two ends. Germline CDR1 reads GTSNPN; CDR2 reads SVGIG (reference sequence). CDR3 in amino acids: CAWTPYSSTDTQYF. DNA for the CDR3: TGTGCCTGGACCCCGTATAGTAGCACAGATACGCAGTATTTT.

V is TRBV30 and J is TRBJ1-6; possibly TRBD1 for D (6 bases). The CDR3 spans 15 residues. Germline loops: CDR1 GTSNPN, CDR2 SVGIG (reference sequence). V dropped 1 base and J dropped 5 bases, with 12 bases sitting between them. The chain's CDR3 is CAWSGTGRNNSPLHF. CDR3 nucleotide sequence: TGTGCCTGGAGTGGAACAGGGCGGAATAATTCACCCCTCCACTTT.

The rearrangement joins TRBV23-1 to TRBJ1-5, with D unclear. TRBV23-1 is an ORF, and what it does is uncertain. V dropped 6 bases and J dropped 4 bases, with 22 bases sitting between them. The length of the CDR3 is 17 residues. The CDR3 protein is CASSPRHGGSVNQPQHF. DNA of the CDR3: TGCGCCAGCAGCCCCCGTCATGGAGGCAGCGTTAATCAGCCCCAGCATTTT.

This chain connects TRBV5-4 to TRBJ1-1; D gene uncertain. Germline assignment: CDR1 SGHNT and CDR2 YYREEE (reference sequence). The V end lost 6 bases, the J end lost 1 base, and 10 bases lay between the germline ends. CDR3 length equals 13 residues. The chain's CDR3 is CASTFSQNTEAFF. Written as DNA, the CDR3 is TGTGCCAGCACCTTTTCCCAGAACACTGAAGCTTTCTTT.

The chain joins TRBV2 to TRBJ2-7; D is ambiguous. V lost 4 bases, J lost 3 bases, and 7 bases lay in between. In germline, CDR1 is SNHLY, CDR2 FYNNEI. CDR3 length: 12 amino acids. This CDR3 is CASSVLFYEQYF. In nucleotides, the CDR3 is TGTGCCAGCAGTGTCTTATTCTACGAGCAGTACTTC.

This chain uses TRBV28 with TRBJ1-5, with 9 bases aligning to TRBD1. Germline CDR1 reads MDHEN; CDR2 reads SYDVKM. CDR3 length: 14 amino acids. V lost 2 bases to trimming and J lost 6 bases; unmatched junction nucleotides: 2. CDR3 bases: TGTGCCAGCAGTTTACAACAGGGGGCTCAGCCCCAGCATTTT. Protein product: CASSLQQGAQPQHF.

The chain joins TRBV5-1 to TRBJ1-1, with 7 nucleotides matching TRBD1. Germline V gene lookup returns CDR1 SGHRS and CDR2 YFSETQ. The CDR3 consists of 14 residues. Trimming at V came to 4 bases and at J to 1 base, leaving 4 bases not matched to a gene. CDR3 loop: CASSPGDRNTEAFF. The CDR3, as DNA: TGCGCCAGCAGCCCTGGGGACAGGAACACTGAAGCTTTCTTT.

This clone appeared a single time. V gene TRBV30 combines with J gene TRBJ1-5; D is unresolved. Trimming took 0 bases from V and 2 from J, leaving 5 bases between them. The CDR3 length is 13 residues. Germline V gene data show CDR1 as GTSNPN and CDR2 as SVGIG (reference sequence). CDR3 residues: CAWSVEGNQPQHF. The CDR3 bases are TGTGCCTGGAGTGTTGAGGGCAATCAGCCCCAGCATTTT.

The chain recombines TRBV28 with TRBJ2-1; 10 bases map to TRBD2. The CDR3 totals 15 residues. Germline CDR1 reads MDHEN; CDR2 reads SYDVKM. V shed 6 bases and J 2 bases; nucleotides not matched to a gene: 4. CDR3 region: CASSPGLAPYNEQFF. The CDR3 bases are TGTGCCAGCAGCCCGGGACTAGCGCCCTACAATGAGCAGTTCTTC.

This clone is a singleton in its sample. The chain carries TRBV7-2 and TRBJ1-6, with a tentative D call TRBD1 (6 bases). V lost 7 bases and J lost 9, with 19 bases in between. This CDR3 contains 15 residues. Germline values: CDR1 SGHTA, CDR2 FQGNSA. CDR3 residues: CASNQQGNGLSPLHF. The CDR3 DNA follows: TGTGCCAGCAATCAACAGGGCAATGGGCTTTCACCCCTCCACTTT. Supplemented by reference TRBV7-2 and TRBJ1-6, the full variable domain reads GAGVSQSPSNKVTEKGKDVELRCDPISGHTALYWYRQSLGQGLEFLIYFQGNSAPDKSGLPSDRFSAERTGGSVSTLTIQRTQQEDSAVYLCASNQQGNGLSPLHFGNGTRLTVT.

In this sample, this clone turned up a few times. The V call is TRBV4-2, the J call TRBJ1-2; weak D call: TRBD1 (6 bases). Trimming removed 3 bases from V and 2 bases from J, with 13 bases in between. Germline CDR1 is LGHNA and CDR2 is YNFKEQ. The CDR3 is made up of 15 amino acids. In nucleotides, the CDR3 is TGTGCCAGCAGCCAGGGCGGGGGGCGCAACTATGGCTACACCTTC. This sequence encodes CASSQGGGRNYGYTF.

The V gene is TRBV28, the J gene TRBJ1-4; D remains ambiguous. This CDR3 spans 16 amino acids. V lost 6 bases to trimming and J lost 2 bases, with 16 bases between them. The V gene's germline CDR1 is MDHEN and CDR2 SYDVKM. The CDR3 DNA reads TGTGCCAGCAGCCGGGGTAGGGTGGCGACTAATGAAAAACTGTTTTTT. This translates into CASSRGRVATNEKLFF.

The gene calls are TRBV3-1 (or the pseudogene TRBV3-2) and TRBJ1-2; tentatively, D is TRBD1 (6 bases). Germline values: CDR1 LGHDT, CDR2 YNNKEL (reference sequence). This CDR3 has 14 amino acids. V was shortened by 6 bases and J by 7 bases, with 18 bases between the two germline ends. The CDR3 region is CASSYAGQTAGYTF. CDR3 nucleotides: TGTGCCAGCAGTTACGCCGGACAGACGGCTGGCTACACCTTC.

This clone has a handful of counts. The chain recombines TRBV15 with TRBJ2-6; the match to TRBD1 covers 9 bases. V shed 3 bases and J 1 base; nucleotides not matched to a gene: 7. The CDR3 has 18 residues. Germline CDR1 is LNHNV and CDR2 is YYDKDF (reference sequence). The CDR3 loop reads CATSRSGTGSSGANVLTF. The DNA of the CDR3 is TGTGCCACCAGCAGGTCCGGGACAGGGAGTTCTGGGGCCAACGTCCTGACTTTC.

The J gene is TRBJ2-1, the V gene TRBV7-6; TRBD2 aligns across 15 bases. In germline, CDR1 is SGHVS, CDR2 FNYEAQ. This CDR3 region has 17 residues. V gave up 3 bases and J gave up 11 bases; unmatched junction bases: 11. CDR3 DNA: TGTGCCAGCAGCTTTCGACCGGGACTAGCGGGAGGACCCAAGCAGTTCTTC. This codes for CASSFRPGLAGGPKQFF.

This clone was detected once. The chain carries TRBV5-1 and TRBJ1-4; perhaps TRBD1 as D (6 bases). Germline V gene data show CDR1 as SGHRS and CDR2 as YFSETQ. CDR3 length: 17 amino acids. V was trimmed by 0 bases and J by 4 bases, leaving 16 bases between them. CDR3 DNA: TGCGCCAGCAGCTTGGCCGGGGGGGCGCAGGGTAATGAAAAACTGTTTTTT. Amino acid sequence: CASSLAGGAQGNEKLFF.

The chain carries TRBV5-5 and TRBJ1-5; D gene unclear. The CDR3 consists of 16 residues. Germline CDR1 is SGHKS and CDR2 is YYEKEE (reference sequence). The V end lost 0 bases, the J end lost 0 bases, and 10 bases lay between the germline ends. The CDR3 nucleotides are TGTGCCAGCAGCTTGGAGCCTCCGTATAGCAATCAGCCCCAGCATTTT. This gives the protein CASSLEPPYSNQPQHF.

As to this clone: A junction boundary mismatches the germline segment, possibly from a read error. The chain recombines TRBV5-5 with TRBJ2-2; D possibly corresponds to TRBD2 (7 bases). The CDR3 contains 17 residues. Germline CDR1 SGHKS, CDR2 YYEKEE (reference sequence). Here the CDR3 reads CARSRLGGGLSTGELFF. The CDR3 bases are TGTGCCCGCAGCCGCTTAGGGGGGGGGCTAAGCACCGGGGAGCTGTTTTTT.

The rearrangement links TRBV7-9 to TRBJ1-1; 9 bases fit TRBD1. V was clipped by 5 bases and J by 5 bases; unmatched bases: 6. The germline CDR1 and CDR2 sequences are SEHNR and FQNEAQ (reference sequence). The CDR3 sequence is 14 residues long. The CDR3 sequence: CASSPGQGTTEAFF. The CDR3 DNA reads TGTGCCAGCAGCCCGGGACAGGGAACAACTGAAGCTTTCTTT.

The gene calls are TRBV18 and TRBJ1-1; possibly TRBD1 for D (5 bases). Looked up from germline, CDR1 is KGHSH and CDR2 is LQKENI. V lost 5 bases and J lost 4, with 8 bases in between. The CDR3 runs to 12 residues. The CDR3 protein is CASSLRGTEAFF. The CDR3 DNA reads as TGTGCCAGCTCATTAAGGGGCACTGAAGCTTTCTTT.

V and J are TRBV5-6 and TRBJ2-1, with 8 bases lining up with TRBD1. The junction had 8 bases not matched to a gene; V was cut back by 1 base and J by 8 bases. The CDR3 is made up of 15 amino acids. Germline CDR1 SGHDT, CDR2 YYEEEE. The DNA of the CDR3 is TGTGCCAGCAGCTTGATAGGACAGGGCTTGTATGAGCAGTTCTTC. Protein: CASSLIGQGLYEQFF.

The chain links TRBV19 to TRBJ1-2, with a tentative D call TRBD1 (6 bases). The length of the CDR3 is 16 residues. Germline lookup yields CDR1 LNHDA and CDR2 SQIVND (reference sequence). V lost 5 bases to trimming and J lost 5 bases, with 21 bases between them. CDR3 protein: CASSSNTRNRDYGYTF. In nucleotides, the CDR3 is TGTGCCAGTAGTTCCAATACTCGGAACAGGGATTATGGCTACACCTTC.

Only one count was recorded for this clone. The V call is TRBV6-5, the J call TRBJ1-2, with 9 nucleotides matching TRBD1. With 10 bases clipped from V and 5 bases from J, the junction kept 5 bases outside the gene matches. Germline V gene sequence: CDR1 MNHEY, CDR2 SVGAGI. The CDR3 loop spans 12 amino acids. Written as DNA, the CDR3 is TGTGCCACAAGGACAGGGGAATATGGCTACACCTTC. Protein: CATRTGEYGYTF.

The chain carries TRBV10-3 and TRBJ1-2; TRBD1 matches 8 bases. The CDR3 is 13 amino acids. Trimming removed 6 bases from V and 5 bases from J; junction bases left unmatched: 5. Germline V gene sequence: CDR1 ENHRY, CDR2 SYGVKD. The CDR3 DNA reads TGTGCCATCAGAATGGACAGGGCATATGGCTACACCTTC. The encoded protein is CAIRMDRAYGYTF.